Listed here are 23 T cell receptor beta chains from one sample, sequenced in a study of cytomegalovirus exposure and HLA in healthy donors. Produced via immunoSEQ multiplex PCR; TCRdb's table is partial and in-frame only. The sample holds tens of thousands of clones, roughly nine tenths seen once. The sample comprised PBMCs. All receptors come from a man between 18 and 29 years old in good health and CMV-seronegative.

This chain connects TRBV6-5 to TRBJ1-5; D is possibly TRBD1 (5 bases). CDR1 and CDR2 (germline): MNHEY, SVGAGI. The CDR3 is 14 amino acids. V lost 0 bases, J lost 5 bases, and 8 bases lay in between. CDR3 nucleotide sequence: TGTGCCAGCAGTTACTCAGGGGAGGATCAGCCCCAGCATTTT. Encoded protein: CASSYSGEDQPQHF.

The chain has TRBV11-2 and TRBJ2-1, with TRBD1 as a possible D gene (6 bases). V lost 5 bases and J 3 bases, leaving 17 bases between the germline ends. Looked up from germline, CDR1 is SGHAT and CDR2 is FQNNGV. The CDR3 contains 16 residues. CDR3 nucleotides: TGTGCCAGCAGCATGGACACCGGGACAATCTACAATGAGCAGTTCTTC. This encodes CASSMDTGTIYNEQFF.

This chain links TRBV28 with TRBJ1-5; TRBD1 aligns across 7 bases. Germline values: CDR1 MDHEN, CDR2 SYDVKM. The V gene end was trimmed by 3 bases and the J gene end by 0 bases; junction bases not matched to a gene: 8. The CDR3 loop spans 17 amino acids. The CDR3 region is CASSLGRGDSSNQPQHF. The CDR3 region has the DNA TGTGCCAGCAGTTTGGGCAGGGGGGATAGTAGCAATCAGCCCCAGCATTTT.

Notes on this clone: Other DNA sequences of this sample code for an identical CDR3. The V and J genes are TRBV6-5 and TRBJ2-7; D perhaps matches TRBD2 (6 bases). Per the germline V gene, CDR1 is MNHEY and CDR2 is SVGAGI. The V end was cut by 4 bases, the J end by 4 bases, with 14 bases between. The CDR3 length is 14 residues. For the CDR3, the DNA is TGTGCCAGCAGTTCCCCGGGACTTAGTTACGAGCAGTACTTC. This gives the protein CASSSPGLSYEQYF.

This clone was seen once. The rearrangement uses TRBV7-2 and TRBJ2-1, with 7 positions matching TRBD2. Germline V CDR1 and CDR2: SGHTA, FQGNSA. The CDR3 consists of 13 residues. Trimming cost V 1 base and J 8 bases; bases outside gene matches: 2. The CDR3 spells CASSLGAGDEQFF. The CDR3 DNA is TGTGCCAGCAGCTTAGGGGCGGGGGATGAGCAGTTCTTC.

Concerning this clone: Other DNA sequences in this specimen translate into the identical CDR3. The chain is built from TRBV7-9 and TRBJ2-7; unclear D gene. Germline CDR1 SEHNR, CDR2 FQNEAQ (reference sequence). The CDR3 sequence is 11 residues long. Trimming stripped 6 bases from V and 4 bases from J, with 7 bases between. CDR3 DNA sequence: TGTGCCAGCAGTTCTAATTACGAGCAGTACTTC. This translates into CASSSNYEQYF.

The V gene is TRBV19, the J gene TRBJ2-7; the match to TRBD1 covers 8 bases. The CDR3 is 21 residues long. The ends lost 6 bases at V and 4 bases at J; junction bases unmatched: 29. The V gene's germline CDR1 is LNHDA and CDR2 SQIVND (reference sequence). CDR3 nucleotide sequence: TGTGCCAGTAGAGCCCATGCGGCCAGGACAGGGACACCTTTTGGGGTTTACGAGCAGTACTTC. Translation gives CASRAHAARTGTPFGVYEQYF.

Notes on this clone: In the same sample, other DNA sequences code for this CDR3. CDR3 amino acids: CASSLSSYEQYF. CDR3 in DNA: TGTGCCAGCAGTTTAAGTAGCTACGAGCAGTACTTC. V is TRBV28 and J is TRBJ2-7; D is undetermined. The CDR3 totals 12 residues. Trimming shortened V by 2 bases and J by 3 bases, and 5 bases separated the two germline ends. CDR1 MDHEN and CDR2 SYDVKM come from the germline V gene.

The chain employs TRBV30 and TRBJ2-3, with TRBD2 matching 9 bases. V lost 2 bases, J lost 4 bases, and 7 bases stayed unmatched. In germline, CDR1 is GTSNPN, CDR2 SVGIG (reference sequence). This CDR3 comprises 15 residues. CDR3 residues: CAWSSGTSSPDTQYF. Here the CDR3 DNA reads TGTGCCTGGAGTTCCGGGACTAGCTCTCCAGATACGCAGTATTTT.

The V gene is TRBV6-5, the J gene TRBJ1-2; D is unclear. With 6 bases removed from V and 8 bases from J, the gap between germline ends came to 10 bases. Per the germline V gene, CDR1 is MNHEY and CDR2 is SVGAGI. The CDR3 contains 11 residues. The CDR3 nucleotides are TGTGCCAGCAGCGACGGAGGCGGCTACACCTTC. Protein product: CASSDGGGYTF.

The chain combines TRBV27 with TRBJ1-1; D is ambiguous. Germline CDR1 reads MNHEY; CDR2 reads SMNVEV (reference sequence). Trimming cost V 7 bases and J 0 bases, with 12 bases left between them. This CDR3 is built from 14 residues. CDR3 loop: CASTINGMNTEAFF. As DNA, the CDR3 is TGTGCCAGCACCATTAACGGGATGAACACTGAAGCTTTCTTT.

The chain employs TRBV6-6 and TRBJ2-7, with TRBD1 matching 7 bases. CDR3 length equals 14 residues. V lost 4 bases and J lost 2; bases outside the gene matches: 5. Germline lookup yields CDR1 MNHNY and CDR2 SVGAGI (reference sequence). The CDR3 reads CASSSLGGTYEQYF. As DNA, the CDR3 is TGTGCCAGCAGTTCTCTAGGGGGCACCTACGAGCAGTACTTC.

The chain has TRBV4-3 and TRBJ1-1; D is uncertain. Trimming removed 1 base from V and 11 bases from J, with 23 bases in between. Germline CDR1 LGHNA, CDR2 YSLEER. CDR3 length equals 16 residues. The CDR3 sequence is CASSQGLGQSVATAFF. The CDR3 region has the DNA TGCGCCAGCAGCCAAGGATTAGGCCAGTCGGTAGCGACGGCTTTCTTT.

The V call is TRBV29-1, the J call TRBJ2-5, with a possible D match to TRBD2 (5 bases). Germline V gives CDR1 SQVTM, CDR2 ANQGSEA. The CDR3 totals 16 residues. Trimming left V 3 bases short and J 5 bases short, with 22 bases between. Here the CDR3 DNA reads TGCAGCGTTGAGATTCCGTTGGAGGCCCTCCGGGAGACCCAGTACTTC. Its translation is CSVEIPLEALRETQYF. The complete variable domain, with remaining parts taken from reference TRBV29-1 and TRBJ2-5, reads SAVISQKPSRDICQRGTSLTIQCQVDSQVTMMFWYRQQPGQSLTLIATANQGSEATYESGFVIDKFPISRPNLTFSTLTVSNMSPEDSSIYLCSVEIPLEALRETQYFGPGTRLLVL.

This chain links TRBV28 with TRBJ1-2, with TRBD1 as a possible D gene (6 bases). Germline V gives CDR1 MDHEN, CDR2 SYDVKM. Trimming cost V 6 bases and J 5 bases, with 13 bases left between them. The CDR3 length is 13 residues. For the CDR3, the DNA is TGTGCCAGCAGGCCCGGGACAACTTATGGCTACACCTTC. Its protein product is CASRPGTTYGYTF.

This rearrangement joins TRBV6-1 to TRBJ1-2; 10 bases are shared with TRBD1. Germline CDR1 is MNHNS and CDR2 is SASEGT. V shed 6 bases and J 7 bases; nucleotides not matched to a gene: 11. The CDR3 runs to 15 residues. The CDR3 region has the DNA TGTGCCAGCAGCTCCATGACAGGGGGCATGTTTGGCTACACCTTC. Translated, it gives CASSSMTGGMFGYTF.

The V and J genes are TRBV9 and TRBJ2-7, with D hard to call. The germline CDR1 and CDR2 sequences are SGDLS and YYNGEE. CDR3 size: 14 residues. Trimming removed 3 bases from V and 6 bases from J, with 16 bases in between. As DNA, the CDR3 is TGTGCCAGCAGCGCCGGGTCCAAACCTGGCGAGCAGTACTTC. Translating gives CASSAGSKPGEQYF. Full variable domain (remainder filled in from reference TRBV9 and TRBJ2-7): DSGVTQTPKHLITATGQRVTLRCSPRSGDLSVYWYQQSLDQGLQFLIQYYNGEERAKGNILERFSAQQFPDLHSELNLSSLELGDSALYFCASSAGSKPGEQYFGPGTRLTVT.

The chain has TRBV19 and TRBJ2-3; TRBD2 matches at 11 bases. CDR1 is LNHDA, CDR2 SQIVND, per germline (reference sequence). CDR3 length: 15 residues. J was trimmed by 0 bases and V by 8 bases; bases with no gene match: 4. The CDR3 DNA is TGTGCCAGTCAGCTAGCGGGAGGAAGCACAGATACGCAGTATTTT. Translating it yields CASQLAGGSTDTQYF.

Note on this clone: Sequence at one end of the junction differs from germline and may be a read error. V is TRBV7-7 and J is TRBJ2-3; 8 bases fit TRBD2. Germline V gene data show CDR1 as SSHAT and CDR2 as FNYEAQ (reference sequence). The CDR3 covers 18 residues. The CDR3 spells CASSLRPSTGGTPDTQYF. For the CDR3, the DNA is TGTGCTAGCAGCCTCCGCCCCTCAACGGGAGGGACCCCAGATACGCAGTATTTT.

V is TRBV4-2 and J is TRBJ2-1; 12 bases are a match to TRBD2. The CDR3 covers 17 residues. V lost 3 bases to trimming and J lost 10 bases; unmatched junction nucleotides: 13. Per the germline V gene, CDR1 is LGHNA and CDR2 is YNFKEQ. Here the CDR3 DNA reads TGTGCCAGCAGCCAGGAACAGGGAACTAGCGGGAGGCCCGAGCAGTTCTTC. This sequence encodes CASSQEQGTSGRPEQFF.

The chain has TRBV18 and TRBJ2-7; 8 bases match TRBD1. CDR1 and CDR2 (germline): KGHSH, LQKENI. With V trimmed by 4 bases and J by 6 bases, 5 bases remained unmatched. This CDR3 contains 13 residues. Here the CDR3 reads CASSLYDRGEQYF. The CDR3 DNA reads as TGTGCCAGCTCACTATACGACAGGGGCGAGCAGTACTTC.

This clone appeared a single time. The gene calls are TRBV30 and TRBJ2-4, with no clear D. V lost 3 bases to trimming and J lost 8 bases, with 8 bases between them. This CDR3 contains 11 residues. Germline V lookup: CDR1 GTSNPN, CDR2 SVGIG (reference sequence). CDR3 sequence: CAWRVTDIQYF. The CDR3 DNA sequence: TGTGCCTGGAGAGTTACGGACATTCAGTACTTC.

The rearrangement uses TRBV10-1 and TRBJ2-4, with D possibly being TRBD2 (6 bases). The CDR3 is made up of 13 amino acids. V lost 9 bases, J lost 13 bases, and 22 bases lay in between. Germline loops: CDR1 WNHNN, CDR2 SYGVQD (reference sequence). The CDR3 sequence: CARLEGSGCYQYF. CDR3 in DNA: TGCGCCAGGCTCGAGGGTAGCGGATGCTACCAGTACTTC.